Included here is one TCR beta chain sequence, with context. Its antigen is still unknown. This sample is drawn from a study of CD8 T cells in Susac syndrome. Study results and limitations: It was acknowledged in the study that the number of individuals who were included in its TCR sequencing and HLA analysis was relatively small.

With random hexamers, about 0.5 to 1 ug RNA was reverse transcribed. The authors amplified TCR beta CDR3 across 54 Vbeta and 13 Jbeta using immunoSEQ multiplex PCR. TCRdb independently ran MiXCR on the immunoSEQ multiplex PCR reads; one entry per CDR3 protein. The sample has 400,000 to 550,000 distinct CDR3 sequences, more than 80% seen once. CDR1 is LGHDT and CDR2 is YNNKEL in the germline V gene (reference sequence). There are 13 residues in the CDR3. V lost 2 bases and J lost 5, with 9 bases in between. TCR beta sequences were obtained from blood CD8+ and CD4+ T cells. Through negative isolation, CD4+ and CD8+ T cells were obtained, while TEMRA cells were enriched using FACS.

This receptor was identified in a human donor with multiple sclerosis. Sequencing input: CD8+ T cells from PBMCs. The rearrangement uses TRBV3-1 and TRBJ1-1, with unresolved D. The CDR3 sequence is CASSQISGTEAFF. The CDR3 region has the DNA TGTGCCAGCAGCCAAATATCTGGTACTGAAGCTTTCTTT.